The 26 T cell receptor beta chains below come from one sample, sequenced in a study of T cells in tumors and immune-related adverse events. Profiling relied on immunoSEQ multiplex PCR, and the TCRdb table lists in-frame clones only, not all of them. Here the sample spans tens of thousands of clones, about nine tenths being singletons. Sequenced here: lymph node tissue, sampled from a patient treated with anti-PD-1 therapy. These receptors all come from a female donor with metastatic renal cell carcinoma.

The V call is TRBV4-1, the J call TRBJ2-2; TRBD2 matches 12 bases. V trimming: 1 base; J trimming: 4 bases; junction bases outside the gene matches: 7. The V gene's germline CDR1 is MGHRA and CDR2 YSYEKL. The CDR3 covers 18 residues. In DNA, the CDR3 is TGCGCCAGCAGCCAAGGGCTAGCGGGGGGGCGGAGCACCGGGGAGCTGTTTTTT. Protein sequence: CASSQGLAGGRSTGELFF.

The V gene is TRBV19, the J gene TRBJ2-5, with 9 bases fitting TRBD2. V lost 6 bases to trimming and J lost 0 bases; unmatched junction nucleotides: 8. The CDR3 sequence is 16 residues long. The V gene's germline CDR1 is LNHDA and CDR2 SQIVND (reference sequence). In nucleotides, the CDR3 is TGTGCCAGTAGCCTCCATTGGACTAGCGACCAAGAGACCCAGTACTTC. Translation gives CASSLHWTSDQETQYF.

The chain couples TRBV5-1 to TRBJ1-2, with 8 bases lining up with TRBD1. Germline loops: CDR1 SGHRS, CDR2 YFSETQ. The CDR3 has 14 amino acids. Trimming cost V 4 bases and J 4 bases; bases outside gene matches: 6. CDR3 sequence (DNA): TGCGCCAGCAGCCAAGGACAGGGTGGCTATGGCTACACCTTC. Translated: CASSQGQGGYGYTF.

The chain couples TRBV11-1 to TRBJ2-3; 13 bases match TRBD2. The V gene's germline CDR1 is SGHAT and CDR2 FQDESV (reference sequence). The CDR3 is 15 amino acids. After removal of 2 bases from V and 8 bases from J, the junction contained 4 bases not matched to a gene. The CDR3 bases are TGTGCCAGCAGCTTATTACTAGCGGGAGGGTTTACGCAGTATTTT. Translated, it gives CASSLLLAGGFTQYF. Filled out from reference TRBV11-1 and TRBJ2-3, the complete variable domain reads EAEVAQSPRYKITEKSQAVAFWCDPISGHATLYWYRQILGQGPELLVQFQDESVVDDSQLPKDRFSAERLKGVDSTLKIQPAELGDSAMYLCASSLLLAGGFTQYFGPGTRLTVL.

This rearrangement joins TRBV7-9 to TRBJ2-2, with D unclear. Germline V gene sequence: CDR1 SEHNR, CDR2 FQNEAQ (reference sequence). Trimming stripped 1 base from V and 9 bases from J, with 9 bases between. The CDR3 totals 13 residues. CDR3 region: CASSLERFWELFF. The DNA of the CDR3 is TGTGCCAGCAGCTTAGAGCGATTTTGGGAGCTGTTTTTT.

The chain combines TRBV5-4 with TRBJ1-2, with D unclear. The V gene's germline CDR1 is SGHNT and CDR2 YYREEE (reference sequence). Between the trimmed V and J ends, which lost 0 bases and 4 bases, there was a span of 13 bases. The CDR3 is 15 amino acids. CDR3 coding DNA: TGTGCCAGCAGCTTGGAAGGACTGATATTCTATGGCTACACCTTC. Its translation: CASSLEGLIFYGYTF.

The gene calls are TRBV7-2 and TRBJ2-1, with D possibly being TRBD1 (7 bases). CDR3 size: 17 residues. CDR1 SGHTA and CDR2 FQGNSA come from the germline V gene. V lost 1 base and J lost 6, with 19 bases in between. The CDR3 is CASSLVGGQGVTNEQFF. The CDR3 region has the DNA TGTGCCAGCAGCTTAGTAGGAGGGCAGGGGGTAACCAATGAGCAGTTCTTC.

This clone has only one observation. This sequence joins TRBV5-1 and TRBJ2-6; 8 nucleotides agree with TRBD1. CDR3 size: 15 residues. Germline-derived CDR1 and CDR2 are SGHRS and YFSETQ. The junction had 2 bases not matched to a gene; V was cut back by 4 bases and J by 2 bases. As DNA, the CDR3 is TGCGCCAGCAGCGACAGGGGCCCTGGGGCCAACGTCCTGACTTTC. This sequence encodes CASSDRGPGANVLTF. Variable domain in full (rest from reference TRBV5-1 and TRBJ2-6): KAGVTQTPRYLIKTRGQQVTLSCSPISGHRSVSWYQQTPGQGLQFLFEYFSETQRNKGNFPGRFSGRQFSNSRSEMNVSTLELGDSALYLCASSDRGPGANVLTFGAGSRLTVL.

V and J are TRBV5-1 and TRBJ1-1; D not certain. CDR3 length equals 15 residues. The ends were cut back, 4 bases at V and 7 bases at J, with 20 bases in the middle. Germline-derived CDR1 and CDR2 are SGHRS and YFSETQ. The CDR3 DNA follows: TGCGCCAGCAGCGCGAGAGAGGGCGATGACGGTGAAGCTTTCTTT. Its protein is CASSAREGDDGEAFF.

In DNA form, the CDR3 reads TGTGCCAGCAGTTTTAGCCGCCGGGGGACCCAGTACTTC. Amino acids: CASSFSRRGTQYF. This rearrangement joins TRBV27 to TRBJ2-5; D is perhaps TRBD2 (5 bases). Germline CDR1 MNHEY, CDR2 SMNVEV (reference sequence). Trimming left V 3 bases short and J 7 bases short, with 12 bases between. There are 13 residues in the CDR3.

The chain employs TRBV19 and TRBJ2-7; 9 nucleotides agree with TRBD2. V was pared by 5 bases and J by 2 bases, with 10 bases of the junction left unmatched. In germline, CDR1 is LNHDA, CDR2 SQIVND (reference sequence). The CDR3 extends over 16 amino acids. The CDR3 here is CASSRSAAGGPYEQYF. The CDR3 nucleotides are TGTGCCAGTAGTCGCTCCGCCGCGGGGGGGCCCTACGAGCAGTACTTC.

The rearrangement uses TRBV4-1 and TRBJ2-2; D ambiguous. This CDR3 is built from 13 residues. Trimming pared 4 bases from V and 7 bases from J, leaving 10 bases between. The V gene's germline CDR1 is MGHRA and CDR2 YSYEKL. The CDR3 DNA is TGCGCCAGCAGCCTCCAGCCAGGCGGGGAGCTGTTTTTT. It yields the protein CASSLQPGGELFF.

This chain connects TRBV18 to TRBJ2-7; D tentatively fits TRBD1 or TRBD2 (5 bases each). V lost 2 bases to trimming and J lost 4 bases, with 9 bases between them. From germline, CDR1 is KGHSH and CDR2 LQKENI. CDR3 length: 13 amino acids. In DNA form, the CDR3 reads TGTGCCAGCTCACCAGTTGGGGGATACGAGCAGTACTTC. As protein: CASSPVGGYEQYF.

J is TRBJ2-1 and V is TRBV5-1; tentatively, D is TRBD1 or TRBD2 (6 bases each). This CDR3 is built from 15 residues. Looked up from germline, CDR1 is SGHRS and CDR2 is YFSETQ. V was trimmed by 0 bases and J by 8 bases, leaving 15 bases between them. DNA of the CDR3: TGCGCCAGCAGCTTGGGCGTGGGGGGACAACATGAGCAGTTCTTC. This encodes CASSLGVGGQHEQFF.

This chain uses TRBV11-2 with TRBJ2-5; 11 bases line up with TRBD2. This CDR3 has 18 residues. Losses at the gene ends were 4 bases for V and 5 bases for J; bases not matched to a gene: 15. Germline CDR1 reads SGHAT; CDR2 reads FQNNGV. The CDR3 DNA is TGTGCCAGCAGCTCCAAACTAGCGGGGGCCCTATCCGGCGAGACCCAGTACTTC. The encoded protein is CASSSKLAGALSGETQYF. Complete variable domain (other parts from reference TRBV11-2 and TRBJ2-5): EAGVAQSPRYKIIEKRQSVAFWCNPISGHATLYWYQQILGQGPKLLIQFQNNGVVDDSQLPKDRFSAERLKGVDSTLKIQPAKLEDSAVYLCASSSKLAGALSGETQYFGPGTRLLVL.

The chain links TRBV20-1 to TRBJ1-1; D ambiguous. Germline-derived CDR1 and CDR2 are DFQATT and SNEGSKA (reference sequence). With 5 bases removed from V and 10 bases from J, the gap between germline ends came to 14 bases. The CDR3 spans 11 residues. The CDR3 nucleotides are TGCAGTGCTGGTATTCCTTCCGGAGCTTTCTTT. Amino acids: CSAGIPSGAFF.

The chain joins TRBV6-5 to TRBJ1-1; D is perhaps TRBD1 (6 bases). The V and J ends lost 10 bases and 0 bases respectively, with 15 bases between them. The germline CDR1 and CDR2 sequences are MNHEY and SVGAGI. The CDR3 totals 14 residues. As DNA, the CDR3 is TGTGCCACCAACCCCGGGGGCATGAACACTGAAGCTTTCTTT. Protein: CATNPGGMNTEAFF.

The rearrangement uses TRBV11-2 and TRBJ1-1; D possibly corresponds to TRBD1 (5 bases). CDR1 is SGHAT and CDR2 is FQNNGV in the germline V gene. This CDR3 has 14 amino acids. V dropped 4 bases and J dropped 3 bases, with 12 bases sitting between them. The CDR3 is CASSSRGMDTEAFF. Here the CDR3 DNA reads TGTGCCAGCAGCTCGAGGGGCATGGACACTGAAGCTTTCTTT.

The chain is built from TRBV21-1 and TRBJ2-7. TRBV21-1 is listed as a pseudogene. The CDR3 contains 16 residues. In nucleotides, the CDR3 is TGTGCCAGCAGCTACAGGAGGTGGCGGAGCTCCTACGAGCAGTACTTC. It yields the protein CASSYRRWRSSYEQYF.

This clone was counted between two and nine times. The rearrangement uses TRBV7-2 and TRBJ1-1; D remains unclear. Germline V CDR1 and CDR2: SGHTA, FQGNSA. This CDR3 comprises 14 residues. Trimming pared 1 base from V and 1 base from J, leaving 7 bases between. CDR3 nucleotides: TGTGCCAGCAGCTTAGGTTCAACGAACACTGAAGCTTTCTTT. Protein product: CASSLGSTNTEAFF.

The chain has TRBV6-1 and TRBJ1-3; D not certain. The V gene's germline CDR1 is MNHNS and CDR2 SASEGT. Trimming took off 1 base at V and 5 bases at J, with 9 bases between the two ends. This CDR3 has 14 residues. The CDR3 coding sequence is TGTGCCAGCAGTGAAGTGGGAGGGAGAAACACCATATATTTT. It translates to CASSEVGGRNTIYF.

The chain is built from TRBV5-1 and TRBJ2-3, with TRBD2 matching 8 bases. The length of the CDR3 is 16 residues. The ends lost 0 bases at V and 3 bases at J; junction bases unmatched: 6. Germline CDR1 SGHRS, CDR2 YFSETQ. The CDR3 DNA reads TGCGCCAGCAGCTTGGTTCTAGCGGGCGGGACAGATACGCAGTATTTT. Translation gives CASSLVLAGGTDTQYF.

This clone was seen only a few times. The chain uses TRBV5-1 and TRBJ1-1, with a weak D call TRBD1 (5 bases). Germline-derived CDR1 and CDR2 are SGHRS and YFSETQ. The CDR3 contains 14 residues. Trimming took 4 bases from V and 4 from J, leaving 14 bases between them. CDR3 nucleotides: TGCGCCAGCAGCCCGGACACCGGACCCACTGAAGCTTTCTTT. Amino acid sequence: CASSPDTGPTEAFF.

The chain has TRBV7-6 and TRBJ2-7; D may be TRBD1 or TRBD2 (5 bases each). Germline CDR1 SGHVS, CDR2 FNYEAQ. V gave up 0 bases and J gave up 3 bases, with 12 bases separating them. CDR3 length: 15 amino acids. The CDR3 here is CASSLAGTTIYEQYF. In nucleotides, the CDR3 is TGTGCCAGCAGCTTAGCCGGGACCACAATCTACGAGCAGTACTTC.

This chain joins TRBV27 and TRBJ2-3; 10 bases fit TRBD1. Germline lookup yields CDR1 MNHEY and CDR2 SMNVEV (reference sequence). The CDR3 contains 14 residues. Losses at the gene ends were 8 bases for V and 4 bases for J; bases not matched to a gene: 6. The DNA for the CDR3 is TGTGCCAGCCAGAGACAGGGGGCGTCAGATACGCAGTATTTT. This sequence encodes CASQRQGASDTQYF.

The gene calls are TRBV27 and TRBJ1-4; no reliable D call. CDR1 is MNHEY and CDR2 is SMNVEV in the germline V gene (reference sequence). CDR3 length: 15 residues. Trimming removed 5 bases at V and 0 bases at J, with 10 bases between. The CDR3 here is CASSELGATNEKLFF. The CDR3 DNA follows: TGTGCCAGCAGTGAACTCGGTGCAACTAATGAAAAACTGTTTTTT.